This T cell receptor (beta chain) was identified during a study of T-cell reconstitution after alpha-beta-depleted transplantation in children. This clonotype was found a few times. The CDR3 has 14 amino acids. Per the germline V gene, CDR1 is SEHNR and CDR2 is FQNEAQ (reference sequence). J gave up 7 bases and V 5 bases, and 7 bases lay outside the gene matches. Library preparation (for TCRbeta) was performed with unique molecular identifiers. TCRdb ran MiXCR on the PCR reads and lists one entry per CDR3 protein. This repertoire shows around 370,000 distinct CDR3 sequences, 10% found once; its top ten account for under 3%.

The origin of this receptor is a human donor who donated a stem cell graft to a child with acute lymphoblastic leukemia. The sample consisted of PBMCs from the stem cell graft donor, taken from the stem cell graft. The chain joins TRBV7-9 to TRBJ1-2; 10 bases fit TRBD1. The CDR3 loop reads CASSLGQGDGGYTF. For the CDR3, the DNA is TGTGCCAGCAGCCTCGGACAGGGGGACGGTGGCTACACCTTC.